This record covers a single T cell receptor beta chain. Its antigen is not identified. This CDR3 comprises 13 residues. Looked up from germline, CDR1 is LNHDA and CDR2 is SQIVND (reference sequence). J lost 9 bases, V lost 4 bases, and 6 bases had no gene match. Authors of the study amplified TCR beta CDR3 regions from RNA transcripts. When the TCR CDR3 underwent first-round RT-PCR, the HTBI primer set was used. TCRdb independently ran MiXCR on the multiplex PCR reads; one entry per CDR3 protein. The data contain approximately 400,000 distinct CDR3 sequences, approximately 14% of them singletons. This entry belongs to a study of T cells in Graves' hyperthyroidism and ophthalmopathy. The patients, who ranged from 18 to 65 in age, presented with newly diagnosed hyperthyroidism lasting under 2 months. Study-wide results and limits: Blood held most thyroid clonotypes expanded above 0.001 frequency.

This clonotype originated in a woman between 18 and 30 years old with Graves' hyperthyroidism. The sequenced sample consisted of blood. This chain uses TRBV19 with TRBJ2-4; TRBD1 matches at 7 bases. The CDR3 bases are TGTGCCAGTAGTAGAACAGGGGAGAGCATTCAGTACTTC. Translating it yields CASSRTGESIQYF.